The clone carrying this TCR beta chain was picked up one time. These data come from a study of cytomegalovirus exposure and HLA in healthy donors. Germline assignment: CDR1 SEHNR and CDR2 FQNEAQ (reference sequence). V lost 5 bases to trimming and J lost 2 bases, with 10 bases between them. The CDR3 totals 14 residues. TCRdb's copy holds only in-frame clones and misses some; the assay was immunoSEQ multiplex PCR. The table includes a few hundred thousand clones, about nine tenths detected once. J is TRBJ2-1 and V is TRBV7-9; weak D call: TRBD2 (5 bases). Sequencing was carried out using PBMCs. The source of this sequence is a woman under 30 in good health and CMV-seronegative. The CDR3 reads CASSLGLTYNEQFF. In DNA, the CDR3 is TGTGCCAGCAGCCTCGGACTGACCTACAATGAGCAGTTCTTC.